This T cell receptor (beta chain) is from a study of shared clonotypes between healthy human individuals. CDR1 is SGDLS and CDR2 is YYNGEE in the germline V gene. The CDR3 consists of 16 residues. V lost 0 bases to trimming and J lost 4 bases; unmatched junction nucleotides: 7. Assay used: immunoSEQ multiplex PCR; TCRdb lists only in-frame clones, some missing. The table records about 2 million clones, about 95% of them present only once. The sample was naive CD4+ T cells sorted from blood. Stated subset: CD45RA+ positively selected. The sequence was obtained from a man in his late teens or twenties in good health. The chain joins TRBV9 to TRBJ2-3; 8 nucleotides match TRBD1. This CDR3 is CASSVGRTGLPDTQYF. The CDR3 region has the DNA TGTGCCAGCAGCGTAGGCCGGACAGGGCTTCCAGATACGCAGTATTTT. Using reference TRBV9 and TRBJ2-3 for the parts outside the CDR3, the full variable domain is DSGVTQTPKHLITATGQRVTLRCSPRSGDLSVYWYQQSLDQGLQFLIQYYNGEERAKGNILERFSAQQFPDLHSELNLSSLELGDSALYFCASSVGRTGLPDTQYFGPGTRLTVL.